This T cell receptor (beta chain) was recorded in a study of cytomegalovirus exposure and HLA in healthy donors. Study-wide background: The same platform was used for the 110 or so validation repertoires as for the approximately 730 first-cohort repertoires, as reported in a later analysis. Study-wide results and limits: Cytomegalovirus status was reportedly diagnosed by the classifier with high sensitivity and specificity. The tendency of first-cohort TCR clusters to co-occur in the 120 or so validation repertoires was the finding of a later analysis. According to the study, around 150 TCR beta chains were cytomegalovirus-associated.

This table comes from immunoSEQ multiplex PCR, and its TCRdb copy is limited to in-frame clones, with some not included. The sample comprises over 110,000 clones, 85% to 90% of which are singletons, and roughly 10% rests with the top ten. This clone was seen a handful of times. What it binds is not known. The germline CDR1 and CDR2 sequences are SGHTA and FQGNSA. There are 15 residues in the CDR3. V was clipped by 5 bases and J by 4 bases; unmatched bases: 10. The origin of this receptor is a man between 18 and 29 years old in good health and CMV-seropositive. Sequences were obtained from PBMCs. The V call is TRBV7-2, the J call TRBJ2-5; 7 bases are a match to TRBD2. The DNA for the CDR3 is TGTGCCAGCAGCCCCGCCCAAGCGGGGTCAGAGACCCAGTACTTC. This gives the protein CASSPAQAGSETQYF.